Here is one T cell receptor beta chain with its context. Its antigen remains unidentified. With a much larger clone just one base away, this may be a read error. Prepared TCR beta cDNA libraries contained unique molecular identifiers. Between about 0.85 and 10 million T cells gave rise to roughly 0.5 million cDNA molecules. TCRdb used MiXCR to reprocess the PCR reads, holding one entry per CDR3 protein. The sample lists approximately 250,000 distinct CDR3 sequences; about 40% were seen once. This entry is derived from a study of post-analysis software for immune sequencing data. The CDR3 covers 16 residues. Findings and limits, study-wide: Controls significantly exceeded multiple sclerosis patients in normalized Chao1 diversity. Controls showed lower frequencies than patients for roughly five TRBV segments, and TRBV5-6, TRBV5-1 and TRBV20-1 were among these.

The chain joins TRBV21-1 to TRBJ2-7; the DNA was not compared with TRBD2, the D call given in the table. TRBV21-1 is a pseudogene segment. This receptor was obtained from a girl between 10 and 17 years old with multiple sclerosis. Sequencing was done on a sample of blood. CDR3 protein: CASSNREAGLTYEQYF. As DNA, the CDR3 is TGTGCCAGCAGCAATAGGGAGGCAGGCCTTACCTACGAGCAGTACTTC.